The T cell receptor beta chain described here comes from a study of CD8+CD57+ T cells in acquired aplastic anemia. Study information: Sorted CD4+ and CD8+ cells gave an average of roughly 3.2 ug of DNA. Healthy donors had, on average, around 9.9 million reads for their CD4+ cells. Study findings and constraints: Shared by patients and controls, nearly 30 CD8+ CDR3s were abundant in patients. CD8+ Simpson's diversity in patients was not significantly different from that in controls.

As regards this clonotype: What it binds is unknown.

The V gene lost 2 bases and the J gene lost 4 bases, with 13 bases spanning the gap. Germline CDR1 reads KGHDR; CDR2 reads SFDVKD. CDR3 length: 15 amino acids. Both TCR beta VDJ combination and CDR3 sequence profiling were carried out. Genomic DNA was the template for this profiling. MiXCR, applied by TCRdb to the reads, yields one record per CDR3 protein. This table holds about 170,000 distinct CDR3 sequences, approximately 60% found once. The origin of this receptor is a human donor in good health. Sequenced input: sorted CD4+, CD8+, or CD8+CD57+ T cells (not recorded which) from PBMCs. This sequence joins TRBV24-1 and TRBJ1-1; a possible D gene is TRBD1 (6 bases). The CDR3: CATSDSRGGGTEAFF. The CDR3 DNA reads as TGTGCCACCAGTGATTCCAGGGGAGGAGGCACTGAAGCTTTCTTT.